This T cell receptor (beta chain) emerged from a study of CD8+ T cells in alopecia areata. Isolated RNA was reverse transcribed into cDNA used as the sequencing template. Sequenced by immunoSEQ multiplex PCR; TCRdb stores in-frame clones only, minus some. Among approximately 210,000 clones listed, approximately 72% were seen once. Note on this clone: Its antigen is still unknown.

Noted treatment: oral pan-JAK inhibitor, 5-10 mg twice daily. Germline assignment: CDR1 SNHLY and CDR2 FYNNEI. The CDR3 length is 15 residues. The V segment lost 11 bases and the J segment 1 base; nucleotides outside the gene matches: 13. Study-level findings and limits: Lesional scalp, notably in alopecia totalis/universalis, had clonality above that of normal scalp. Scalp and blood retained many expanded lesional clones during tofacitinib.

V gene TRBV2 combines with J gene TRBJ2-5, with 7 nucleotides matching TRBD1. The receptor was isolated from a human donor with alopecia areata. The material sequenced was CD4+ T cells sorted from blood, taken around week 44, from a patient treated with tofacitinib. CDR3 sequence reads: CAEGAGRQIQETQYF. For the CDR3, the DNA is TGTGCCGAGGGGGCGGGCCGACAGATCCAAGAGACCCAGTACTTC. The variable domain in full, completed from reference TRBV2 and TRBJ2-5, reads EPEVTQTPSHQVTQMGQEVILRCVPISNHLYFYWYRQILGQKVEFLVSFYNNEISEKSEIFDDQFSVERPDGSNFTLKIRSTKLEDSAMYFCAEGAGRQIQETQYFGPGTRLLVL.